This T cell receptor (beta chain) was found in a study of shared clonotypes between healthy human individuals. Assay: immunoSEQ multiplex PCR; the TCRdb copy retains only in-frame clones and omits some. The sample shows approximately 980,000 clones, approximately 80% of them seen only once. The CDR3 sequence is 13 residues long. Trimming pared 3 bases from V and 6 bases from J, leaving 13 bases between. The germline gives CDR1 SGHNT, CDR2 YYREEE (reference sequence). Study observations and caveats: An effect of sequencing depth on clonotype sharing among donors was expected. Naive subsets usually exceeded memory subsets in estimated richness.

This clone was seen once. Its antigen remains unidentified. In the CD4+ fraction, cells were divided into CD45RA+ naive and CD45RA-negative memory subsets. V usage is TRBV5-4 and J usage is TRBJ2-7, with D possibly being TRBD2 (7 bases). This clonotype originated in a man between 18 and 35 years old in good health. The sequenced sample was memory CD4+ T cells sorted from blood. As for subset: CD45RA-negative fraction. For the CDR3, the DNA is TGTGCCAGCAGCTCCGGACAGCGGGGCGAGCAGTACTTC. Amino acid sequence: CASSSGQRGEQYF.